This T cell receptor (beta chain) stems from a study of yellow fever vaccine responses in identical twins. Notes on the study in general: Convergence reportedly seemed to mark part of the twins' vaccine T cell response, with personalization marking the rest.

Germline values: CDR1 SQVTM, CDR2 ANQGSEA. CDR3 size: 13 residues. V was clipped by 6 bases and J by 0 bases; unmatched bases: 4. TCRdb recomputed calls from the RT-PCR reads with MiXCR, one row per CDR3 protein. Of 20,000 to 25,000 distinct CDR3 sequences listed, over 75% were seen once; the top ten hold about 5%. Only a few counts were recorded for this clonotype. What it binds is not known. This clonotype originated in a woman between 18 and 30 years old who received the yellow fever vaccine. The V and J genes are TRBV29-1 and TRBJ1-1, with 7 bases aligning to TRBD1. This specimen was T cells from blood (PBMCs), unsorted or a sorted subset (not recorded which), taken before or after yellow fever vaccination (not recorded which). In DNA form, the CDR3 reads TGCAGCGTGATCCAGGGGGTGAACACTGAAGCTTTCTTT. Residues: CSVIQGVNTEAFF.